This TCR beta chain originates from a study of blood T cell repertoires in COVID-19. Overall study: Acute and convalescent COVID-19 samples came from the United States, Italy and Spain. The cDNA or gDNA used as material had been derived from T cells, B-cell-depleted T cells, or PBMCs.

Original processing methods: The assay estimated nucleated cells by amplifying reference gene primers. Profiled with immunoSEQ multiplex PCR; TCRdb holds only in-frame clones, not every one. V and J calls and clone size are as listed in that table; D and trimming were resolved from the DNA. This table holds about 190,000 clones, approximately 85% found once. Enrolled during active infection, Seattle patients were then followed longitudinally. Germline values: CDR1 MNHEY, CDR2 SVGAGI. With 5 bases clipped from V and 1 base from J, the junction kept 8 bases outside the gene matches. The CDR3 totals 15 residues.

The V and J genes are TRBV6-5 and TRBJ2-7, with 7 bases aligning to TRBD1. The source of this sequence is an elderly man with COVID-19, enrolled during active disease. The material sequenced was peripheral blood. The CDR3 loop is CASSLQGDLSYEQYF. CDR3 bases: TGTGCCAGCAGTCTTCAGGGGGATTTATCCTACGAGCAGTACTTC.